This entry lists 5 T cell receptor beta chains sequenced from one sample in a study of control samples from healthy donors and cancer patients. Data came from immunoSEQ multiplex PCR; TCRdb stores just in-frame clones and leaves some out. The data hold about 130,000 clones, with 70% to 90% observed a single time. The sample comprised blood. Receptor source: a man aged 50 or older in good health.

The chain recombines TRBV2 with TRBJ2-5; possibly TRBD1 for D (6 bases). The germline V gene has CDR1 SNHLY and CDR2 FYNNEI. The CDR3 is made up of 15 amino acids. Trimming removed 1 base from V and 2 bases from J, with 11 bases in between. In nucleotides, the CDR3 is TGTGCCAGCAGTGAAGTTACAGGGATACAAGAGACCCAGTACTTC. Amino acid sequence: CASSEVTGIQETQYF.

This chain connects TRBV6-5 to TRBJ1-6; perhaps TRBD1 as D (5 bases). Germline CDR1 is MNHEY and CDR2 is SVGAGI. CDR3 size: 16 residues. With 0 bases removed from V and 6 bases from J, the gap between germline ends came to 12 bases. The CDR3 region is CASSYSGPWGNSPLHF. The CDR3 nucleotides read TGTGCCAGCAGTTACTCGGGACCCTGGGGTAATTCACCCCTCCACTTT.

The chain carries TRBV28 and TRBJ1-5; a possible D gene is TRBD1 (5 bases). Germline values: CDR1 MDHEN, CDR2 SYDVKM. This CDR3 spans 14 amino acids. V dropped 7 bases and J dropped 4 bases, with 14 bases sitting between them. The CDR3 DNA is TGTGCCAGCATGGTACAGGTGGGTAATCAGCCCCAGCATTTT. It is translated as CASMVQVGNQPQHF.

The rearrangement links TRBV11-3 to TRBJ2-1; 7 nucleotides match TRBD2. The J segment lost 2 bases and the V segment lost 1 base, leaving 11 bases of the junction unmatched. CDR3 length equals 18 residues. Per germline, CDR1 SGHNT and CDR2 YENEEA. Here the CDR3 DNA reads TGTGCCAGCAGCTTAGGGTTTTGGGGGACTACCACCTACAATGAGCAGTTCTTC. Translated: CASSLGFWGTTTYNEQFF.

J is TRBJ1-4 and V is TRBV7-9; 10 nucleotides match TRBD1. V shed 5 bases, J shed 6 bases, and the junction held 9 bases outside the gene matches. There are 16 residues in the CDR3. Germline loops: CDR1 SEHNR, CDR2 FQNEAQ (reference sequence). The CDR3 here is CASSPLLGTGDEKLFF. The CDR3 coding sequence is TGTGCCAGCAGCCCCCTCCTAGGGACAGGGGATGAAAAACTGTTTTTT.